The TCR beta chain described here comes from a study of blood T cell repertoires in COVID-19. Study-wide background: The analysed material was cDNA or gDNA that came from T cells, B-cell-depleted T cells, or PBMCs.

Data came from immunoSEQ multiplex PCR; TCRdb stores just in-frame clones and leaves some out. Among over 70,000 clones, over 60% were seen once, and the ten largest hold 6% to 8.5%. CDR1 and CDR2 from the germline V gene are SGDLS and YYNGEE. The CDR3 sequence is 15 residues long. With 2 bases clipped from V and 7 bases from J, the junction kept 6 bases outside the gene matches. The TCR comes from a man aged 65 to 79 with acute or convalescent COVID-19. The sequencing input was peripheral blood. The chain recombines TRBV9 with TRBJ1-6; 7 nucleotides agree with TRBD1. This CDR3 is CASSVGDRTNSPLHF. DNA for the CDR3: TGTGCCAGCAGCGTTGGGGACAGAACCAATTCACCCCTCCACTTT.